These T cell receptor beta chains were read from a single sample in a study of blood T cell repertoires in COVID-19. The method was immunoSEQ multiplex PCR; TCRdb's version includes in-frame clones alone and lacks a portion of them. The sample holds under 250,000 clones, roughly 88% seen once. The sample was peripheral blood. The origin of the receptors is a man aged 80 or over with acute or convalescent COVID-19. The CDR3 runs from the conserved cysteine through the conserved F or W. D genes are given only for firm matches. Some rows mark clone size as missing; the rest say once, few, many or name a class of expanded clone.

v_gene: TRBV5-1
d_gene: -
j_gene: TRBJ2-3
abundance: -
CDR3aa: CASSLGGFTDTQYF
CDR3nt: TGCGCCAGCAGCCTTGGAGGTTTCACAGATACGCAGTATTTT

v_gene: TRBV19
d_gene: TRBD1
j_gene: TRBJ1-6
abundance: -
CDR3aa: CASKTGSSPLHF
CDR3nt: TGTGCCAGTAAGACAGGGTCTTCACCCCTCCACTTT

v_gene: TRBV20-1
d_gene: -
j_gene: TRBJ2-2
abundance: -
CDR3aa: CSASLGQGNTGELFF
CDR3nt: TGCAGTGCTAGTCTGGGGCAGGGCAACACCGGGGAGCTGTTTTTT

v_gene: TRBV7-3
d_gene: TRBD1
j_gene: TRBJ1-6
abundance: few
CDR3aa: CASSLKNGPGQGSPLHF
CDR3nt: TGTGCCAGCAGCTTAAAAAACGGCCCGGGACAGGGTTCACCCCTCCACTTT

v_gene: TRBV5-4
d_gene: TRBD1
j_gene: TRBJ2-5
abundance: -
CDR3aa: CASSLGGQAKETQYF
CDR3nt: TGTGCCAGCAGCTTGGGAGGACAGGCTAAGGAGACCCAGTACTTC

v_gene: TRBV5-5
d_gene: -
j_gene: TRBJ2-2
abundance: -
CDR3aa: CASNRPGQNTGELFF
CDR3nt: TGTGCCAGCAACCGACCGGGACAGAACACCGGGGAGCTGTTTTTT

v_gene: TRBV28
d_gene: TRBD1
j_gene: TRBJ1-2
abundance: -
CDR3aa: CASRRRDRGSYGYTF
CDR3nt: TGTGCCAGCAGGCGCCGGGACAGGGGATCCTATGGCTACACCTTC

v_gene: TRBV12-3/TRBV12-4
d_gene: -
j_gene: TRBJ2-1
abundance: -
CDR3aa: CASLRGVGEQFF
CDR3nt: TGTGCCAGCCTGCGGGGTGTTGGTGAGCAGTTCTTC

v_gene: TRBV4-1
d_gene: -
j_gene: TRBJ1-4
abundance: -
CDR3aa: CASSPGATNEKLFF
CDR3nt: TGCGCCAGCAGTCCAGGGGCAACTAATGAAAAACTGTTTTTT

v_gene: TRBV5-1
d_gene: -
j_gene: TRBJ2-3
abundance: -
CDR3aa: CASSPNPSTDTQYF
CDR3nt: TGCGCCAGCAGCCCTAACCCCAGCACAGATACGCAGTATTTT

v_gene: TRBV28
d_gene: TRBD1
j_gene: TRBJ2-7
abundance: -
CDR3aa: CASPPPFGTATRSSYEQYF
CDR3nt: TGTGCCAGCCCACCCCCATTTGGGACAGCAACTAGGAGCTCCTACGAGCAGTACTTC

v_gene: TRBV6-4
d_gene: TRBD1
j_gene: TRBJ2-3
abundance: few
CDR3aa: CASSDPGQPVDTQYF
CDR3nt: TGTGCCAGCAGTGACCCGGGACAGCCGGTTGATACGCAGTATTTT

v_gene: TRBV7-9
d_gene: -
j_gene: TRBJ2-7
abundance: -
CDR3aa: CASSFARFGGDYEQYF
CDR3nt: TGTGCCAGCAGCTTCGCCCGTTTTGGAGGAGACTACGAGCAGTACTTC

v_gene: TRBV5-5
d_gene: -
j_gene: TRBJ1-2
abundance: -
CDR3aa: CASSKLDSPYGYTF
CDR3nt: TGTGCCAGCAGCAAGCTGGACAGCCCCTATGGCTACACCTTC

v_gene: TRBV28
d_gene: TRBD2
j_gene: TRBJ2-7
abundance: once
CDR3aa: CASNPGGALSREQYF
CDR3nt: TGTGCCAGCAACCCCGGGGGGGCCCTCTCGAGGGAGCAGTACTTC

v_gene: TRBV12-3/TRBV12-4
d_gene: -
j_gene: TRBJ2-3
abundance: -
CDR3aa: CASGQGATDTQYF
CDR3nt: TGTGCCAGCGGGCAGGGTGCCACAGATACGCAGTATTTT

v_gene: TRBV6-6
d_gene: -
j_gene: TRBJ1-5
abundance: -
CDR3aa: CASSSFQGHSNQPQHF
CDR3nt: TGTGCCAGCAGTTCTTTCCAGGGTCATAGCAATCAGCCCCAGCATTTT

v_gene: TRBV29-1
d_gene: TRBD2
j_gene: TRBJ2-1
abundance: -
CDR3aa: CSVASGSEQFF
CDR3nt: TGCAGCGTCGCAAGCGGGAGTGAGCAGTTCTTC

v_gene: TRBV28
d_gene: -
j_gene: TRBJ1-6
abundance: -
CDR3aa: CASSPRGGRPPLHF
CDR3nt: TGTGCCAGCAGCCCCCGAGGGGGTAGGCCACCCCTCCACTTT

v_gene: TRBV18
d_gene: TRBD1
j_gene: TRBJ1-6
abundance: -
CDR3aa: CASSQGQGRNSPLHF
CDR3nt: TGTGCCAGCTCACAAGGACAGGGGCGGAATTCACCCCTCCACTTT

v_gene: TRBV7-2
d_gene: TRBD2
j_gene: TRBJ2-7
abundance: -
CDR3aa: CASSLGGGTMTYEQYF
CDR3nt: TGTGCCAGCAGCTTGGGCGGGGGGACAATGACCTACGAGCAGTACTTC

v_gene: TRBV27
d_gene: TRBD2
j_gene: TRBJ2-1
abundance: -
CDR3aa: CASSPRTSGRAEQFF
CDR3nt: TGTGCCAGCAGTCCTCGGACTAGCGGGAGGGCTGAGCAGTTCTTC

v_gene: TRBV7-2
d_gene: -
j_gene: TRBJ1-5
abundance: -
CDR3aa: CASRYTDQQPQHF
CDR3nt: TGTGCCAGCAGGTACACAGATCAACAGCCCCAGCATTTT

v_gene: TRBV5-1
d_gene: -
j_gene: TRBJ1-3
abundance: -
CDR3aa: CASSLAGGSGNTIYF
CDR3nt: TGCGCCAGCAGCTTGGCCGGGGGCTCTGGAAACACCATATATTTT

v_gene: TRBV5-6
d_gene: -
j_gene: TRBJ2-7
abundance: -
CDR3aa: CASSLGGSSYEQYF
CDR3nt: TGTGCCAGCAGCTTGGGAGGGAGCTCCTACGAGCAGTACTTC

v_gene: TRBV6-1
d_gene: -
j_gene: TRBJ1-5
abundance: -
CDR3aa: CASSEGSQGGQPQHF
CDR3nt: TGTGCCAGCAGTGAAGGGTCACAGGGCGGTCAGCCCCAGCATTTT

v_gene: TRBV3-1/TRBV3-2
d_gene: TRBD1
j_gene: TRBJ2-5
abundance: once
CDR3aa: CASSSRGRETQYF
CDR3nt: TGTGCCAGCAGCTCAAGGGGGCGGGAGACCCAGTACTTC

v_gene: TRBV27
d_gene: -
j_gene: TRBJ1-6
abundance: -
CDR3aa: CASSGMGGYNSPLHF
CDR3nt: TGTGCCAGCAGTGGAATGGGGGGCTATAATTCACCCCTCCACTTT

v_gene: TRBV7-5
d_gene: -
j_gene: TRBJ2-5
abundance: -
CDR3aa: CARSLVLTETQYF
CDR3nt: TGTGCCAGAAGCTTAGTCCTAACAGAGACCCAGTACTTC

v_gene: TRBV2
d_gene: TRBD1
j_gene: TRBJ1-5
abundance: -
CDR3aa: CASSEYADRDQHF
CDR3nt: TGTGCCAGCAGTGAATACGCGGACAGGGACCAGCATTTT

v_gene: TRBV6-5
d_gene: -
j_gene: TRBJ1-5
abundance: -
CDR3aa: CASAGYINQPQHF
CDR3nt: TGTGCCAGCGCAGGGTACATCAATCAGCCCCAGCATTTT

v_gene: TRBV7-2
d_gene: TRBD1
j_gene: TRBJ2-6
abundance: -
CDR3aa: CASSLSATGALGANVLTF
CDR3nt: TGTGCCAGCAGCTTATCCGCAACAGGGGCCTTAGGGGCCAACGTCCTGACTTTC

v_gene: TRBV19
d_gene: TRBD1
j_gene: TRBJ2-7
abundance: once
CDR3aa: CASSIGRGQGPYEQYF
CDR3nt: TGTGCCAGTAGTATAGGAAGGGGACAGGGGCCCTACGAGCAGTACTTC

v_gene: TRBV5-1
d_gene: -
j_gene: TRBJ2-7
abundance: -
CDR3aa: CASSLGRGLDEQYF
CDR3nt: TGCGCCAGCAGCTTGGGGCGGGGACTCGACGAGCAGTACTTC

v_gene: TRBV5-1
d_gene: TRBD2
j_gene: TRBJ2-3
abundance: -
CDR3aa: CASSIPAGGPATDTQYF
CDR3nt: TGCGCCAGCAGTATACCAGCGGGGGGTCCGGCAACAGATACGCAGTATTTT

v_gene: TRBV6-2/TRBV6-3
d_gene: -
j_gene: TRBJ1-2
abundance: -
CDR3aa: CASSPARFDSLYGYTF
CDR3nt: TGTGCCAGCAGCCCTGCCAGGTTTGATTCTCTCTATGGCTACACCTTC

v_gene: TRBV27
d_gene: -
j_gene: TRBJ1-2
abundance: -
CDR3aa: CASSYDSLVGYTF
CDR3nt: TGTGCCAGCAGTTATGACAGTCTGGTCGGCTACACCTTC

v_gene: TRBV18
d_gene: -
j_gene: TRBJ2-6
abundance: -
CDR3aa: CASSPLVQGKRAGANVLTF
CDR3nt: TGTGCCAGCTCACCACTTGTTCAGGGGAAGAGGGCTGGGGCCAACGTCCTGACTTTC

v_gene: TRBV3-1/TRBV3-2
d_gene: -
j_gene: TRBJ1-2
abundance: -
CDR3aa: CASSQDFGPNYGYTF
CDR3nt: TGTGCCAGCAGCCAAGATTTTGGGCCGAACTATGGCTACACCTTC

v_gene: TRBV2
d_gene: -
j_gene: TRBJ1-2
abundance: -
CDR3aa: CASRLYGYTF
CDR3nt: TGTGCCAGCAGACTCTATGGCTACACCTTC

v_gene: TRBV4-2
d_gene: -
j_gene: TRBJ2-2
abundance: -
CDR3aa: CASSQVVSATGELFF
CDR3nt: TGTGCCAGCAGCCAAGTCGTTAGCGCAACCGGGGAGCTGTTTTTT

v_gene: TRBV11-2
d_gene: TRBD2
j_gene: TRBJ2-3
abundance: -
CDR3aa: CASSQLAGVTDTQYF
CDR3nt: TGTGCCAGCAGCCAACTAGCGGGGGTCACAGATACGCAGTATTTT

v_gene: TRBV18
d_gene: -
j_gene: TRBJ2-1
abundance: few
CDR3aa: CASSPRDTTYNEQFF
CDR3nt: TGTGCCAGCTCACCCCGGGACACCACCTACAATGAGCAGTTCTTC

v_gene: TRBV29-1
d_gene: -
j_gene: TRBJ1-1
abundance: -
CDR3aa: CSVVFQGSWTEAFF
CDR3nt: TGCAGCGTTGTTTTCCAGGGCAGTTGGACTGAAGCTTTCTTT

v_gene: TRBV7-6
d_gene: -
j_gene: TRBJ2-7
abundance: -
CDR3aa: CASSPNGGVPSEQYF
CDR3nt: TGTGCCAGCAGCCCCAACGGCGGGGTCCCGAGCGAGCAGTACTTC

v_gene: TRBV27
d_gene: TRBD1
j_gene: TRBJ2-3
abundance: -
CDR3aa: CASSSPDRGTDTQYF
CDR3nt: TGTGCCAGCAGTTCCCCCGACAGGGGCACAGATACGCAGTATTTT

v_gene: TRBV15
d_gene: TRBD2
j_gene: TRBJ2-7
abundance: -
CDR3aa: CATSAGGPNEQYF
CDR3nt: TGTGCGACATCGGCGGGAGGGCCCAACGAGCAGTACTTC

v_gene: TRBV6-2/TRBV6-3
d_gene: TRBD2
j_gene: TRBJ2-7
abundance: -
CDR3aa: CASSYPSGSGYEQYF
CDR3nt: TGTGCCAGCAGTTACCCTAGCGGGAGTGGCTACGAGCAGTACTTC

v_gene: TRBV6-5
d_gene: TRBD1
j_gene: TRBJ2-2
abundance: -
CDR3aa: CASRDRGNTGELFF
CDR3nt: TGTGCCAGCAGGGACAGGGGGAACACCGGGGAGCTGTTTTTT

v_gene: TRBV3-1/TRBV3-2
d_gene: -
j_gene: TRBJ1-2
abundance: -
CDR3aa: CASSQVARSTYGYTF
CDR3nt: TGTGCCAGCAGCCAAGTAGCGAGATCGACTTATGGCTACACCTTC

v_gene: TRBV5-6
d_gene: -
j_gene: TRBJ2-3
abundance: -
CDR3aa: CASSPPGTDTQYF
CDR3nt: TGTGCCAGCAGCCCCCCTGGCACAGATACGCAGTATTTT

v_gene: TRBV13
d_gene: -
j_gene: TRBJ1-3
abundance: -
CDR3aa: CASRTISGNTIYF
CDR3nt: TGTGCCAGCAGGACAATCTCTGGAAACACCATATATTTT

v_gene: TRBV19
d_gene: TRBD1
j_gene: TRBJ1-5
abundance: -
CDR3aa: CASSGDRASNQPQHF
CDR3nt: TGTGCCAGTTCTGGAGACAGGGCAAGCAATCAGCCCCAGCATTTT

v_gene: TRBV11-2
d_gene: -
j_gene: TRBJ1-6
abundance: -
CDR3aa: CASSFGPGTLHF
CDR3nt: TGTGCCAGCAGCTTCGGTCCGGGAACCCTCCACTTT

v_gene: TRBV19
d_gene: TRBD1
j_gene: TRBJ1-1
abundance: -
CDR3aa: CASRPTRDRGLNTEAFF
CDR3nt: TGTGCCAGTAGACCTACTCGGGACAGGGGATTGAACACTGAAGCTTTCTTT

v_gene: TRBV5-1
d_gene: -
j_gene: TRBJ1-1
abundance: once
CDR3aa: CASRQTNTEAFF
CDR3nt: TGCGCCTCCAGGCAGACGAACACTGAAGCTTTCTTT

v_gene: TRBV19
d_gene: -
j_gene: TRBJ2-7
abundance: few
CDR3aa: CASSPPGRGREQYF
CDR3nt: TGTGCCAGTAGTCCCCCAGGAAGGGGTCGGGAGCAGTACTTC

v_gene: TRBV28
d_gene: -
j_gene: TRBJ2-3
abundance: -
CDR3aa: CASHPAGRGQLGDTQYF
CDR3nt: TGTGCCAGCCACCCCGCCGGGAGGGGGCAATTAGGAGATACGCAGTATTTT

v_gene: TRBV19
d_gene: TRBD1
j_gene: TRBJ1-3
abundance: -
CDR3aa: CASGQGIGNTIYF
CDR3nt: TGTGCCTCGGGACAGGGAATCGGAAACACCATATATTTT